This T cell receptor (beta chain) was recovered during a study of blood T cell repertoires in COVID-19. The wider study: Researchers got acute and convalescent COVID-19 samples from the United States, Italy and Spain. PBMCs, B-cell-depleted T cells, or T cells provided the cDNA or gDNA that made up the material.

Which cohort a participant joined came from the clinical history participants gave. Per germline, CDR1 KGHSH and CDR2 LQKENI. Trimming removed 3 bases from V and 8 bases from J, with 13 bases in between. This CDR3 region has 13 residues. In the original analysis: Nucleated cell counts were estimated from reference gene primer amplification. Generated by immunoSEQ multiplex PCR, the TCRdb table keeps only in-frame clones and is missing some. The V and J calls and clone size come from that table; D and trimming were worked out from the DNA. This table holds around 320,000 clones, around nine tenths found once.

The sequenced material came from PBMCs or T cells enriched from blood (not recorded which). The J gene is TRBJ1-2, the V gene TRBV18; D gene unclear. The receptor was isolated from a woman younger than 45 who had been exposed to COVID-19. The CDR3 DNA is TGTGCCAGCTCACCGATGGACTCTTTGGGCTACACCTTC. It translates to CASSPMDSLGYTF.